This TCR beta chain was profiled in a study of CD8 T cells in ankylosing spondylitis. Note on this clonotype: The antigen remains undetermined. This sequence may be a read error, since a much larger clone differs from it by one base.

Making use of molecular barcodes, quantitative 5'-RACE generated TCR beta libraries. TCRdb re-called the 5' RACE reads with MiXCR, one entry per CDR3 protein. The sample shows about 230,000 distinct CDR3 sequences, 8.2% of them seen only once. The study, taken as a whole, reports: Disease-linked clones, CD8+, were relatively rare in peripheral blood. Clones linked to disease were reported to show significant enrichment in matched ankylosing spondylitis synovial fluid.

The ends were cut back, 2 bases at V and 4 bases at J, with 7 bases in the middle. This CDR3 spans 13 amino acids. From germline, CDR1 is SEHNR and CDR2 FQNEAQ (reference sequence). The V gene is TRBV7-9, the J gene TRBJ2-3; D unresolved. The TCR comes from a female donor with ankylosing spondylitis or in good health (not recorded which). Input material: blood, either unsorted or a sorted T cell fraction (not recorded which). The CDR3 DNA is TGTGCCAGCAGCTTATCTGTCGCAGATACGCAGTATTTT. Translating it yields CASSLSVADTQYF.